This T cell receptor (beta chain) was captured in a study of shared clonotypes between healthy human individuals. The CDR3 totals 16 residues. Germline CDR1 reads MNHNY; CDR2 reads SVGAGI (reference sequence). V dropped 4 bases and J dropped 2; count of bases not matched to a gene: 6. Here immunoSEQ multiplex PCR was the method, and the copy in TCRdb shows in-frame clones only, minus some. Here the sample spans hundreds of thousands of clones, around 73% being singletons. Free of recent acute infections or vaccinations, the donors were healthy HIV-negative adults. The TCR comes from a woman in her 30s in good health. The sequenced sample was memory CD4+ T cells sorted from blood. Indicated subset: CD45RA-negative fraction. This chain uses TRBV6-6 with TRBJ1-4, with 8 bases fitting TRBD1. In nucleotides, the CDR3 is TGTGCCAGCAGTTCCACAACAGGGGGGACTAATGAAAAACTGTTTTTT. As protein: CASSSTTGGTNEKLFF.